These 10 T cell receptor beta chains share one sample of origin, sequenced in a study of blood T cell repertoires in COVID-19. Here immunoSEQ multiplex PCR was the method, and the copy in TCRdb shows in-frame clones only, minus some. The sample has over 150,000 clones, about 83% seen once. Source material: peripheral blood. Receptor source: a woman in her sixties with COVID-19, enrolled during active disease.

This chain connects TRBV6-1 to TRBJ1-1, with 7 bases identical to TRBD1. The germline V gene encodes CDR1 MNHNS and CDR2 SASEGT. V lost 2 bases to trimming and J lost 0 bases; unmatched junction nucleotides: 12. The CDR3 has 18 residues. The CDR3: CASSERVQGVLVNTEAFF. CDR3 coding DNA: TGTGCCAGCAGTGAAAGGGTCCAGGGGGTTTTGGTGAACACTGAAGCTTTCTTT.

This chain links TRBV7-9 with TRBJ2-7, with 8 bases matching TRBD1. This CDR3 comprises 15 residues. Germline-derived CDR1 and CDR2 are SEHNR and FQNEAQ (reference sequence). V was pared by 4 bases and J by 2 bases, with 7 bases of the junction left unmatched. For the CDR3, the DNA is TGTGCCAGCAGCTCCCCGGACAGGGCTACCTACGAGCAGTACGTC. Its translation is CASSSPDRATYEQYV.

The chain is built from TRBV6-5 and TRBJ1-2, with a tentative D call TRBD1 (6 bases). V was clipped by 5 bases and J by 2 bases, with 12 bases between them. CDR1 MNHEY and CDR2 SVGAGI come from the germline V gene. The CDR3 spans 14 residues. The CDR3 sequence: CASSREQGNYGYTF. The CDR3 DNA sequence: TGTGCCAGCAGTCGTGAGCAGGGGAACTATGGCTACACCTTC.

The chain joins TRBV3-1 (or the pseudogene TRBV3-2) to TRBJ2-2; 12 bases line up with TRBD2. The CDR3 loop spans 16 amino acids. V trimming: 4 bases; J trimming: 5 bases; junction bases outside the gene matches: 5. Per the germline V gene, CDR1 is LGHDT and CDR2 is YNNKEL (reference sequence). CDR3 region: CASSRPSGGVTGELFF. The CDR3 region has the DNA TGTGCCAGCAGCCGACCTAGCGGGGGGGTTACCGGGGAGCTGTTTTTT.

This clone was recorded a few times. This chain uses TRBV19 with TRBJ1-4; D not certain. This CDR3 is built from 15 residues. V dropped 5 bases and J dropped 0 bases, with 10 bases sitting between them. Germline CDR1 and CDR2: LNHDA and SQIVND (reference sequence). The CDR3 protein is CASSPSFATNEKLFF. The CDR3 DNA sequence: TGTGCCAGTAGTCCGTCTTTTGCAACTAATGAAAAACTGTTTTTT.

CDR3 coding DNA: TGTGCCAGCAGCTTTGGGACAGGGCCTAACACCGGGGAGCTGTTTTTT. Protein sequence: CASSFGTGPNTGELFF. The V gene is TRBV9, the J gene TRBJ2-2; 9 nucleotides match TRBD1. This CDR3 has 16 amino acids. CDR1 is SGDLS, CDR2 YYNGEE, per germline. The ends lost 4 bases at V and 2 bases at J; junction bases unmatched: 6.

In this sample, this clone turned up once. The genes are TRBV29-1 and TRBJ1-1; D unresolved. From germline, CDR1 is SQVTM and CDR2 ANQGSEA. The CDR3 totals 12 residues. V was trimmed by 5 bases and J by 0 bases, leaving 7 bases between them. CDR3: CSVRGMNTEAFF. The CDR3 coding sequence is TGCAGCGTTCGGGGAATGAACACTGAAGCTTTCTTT.

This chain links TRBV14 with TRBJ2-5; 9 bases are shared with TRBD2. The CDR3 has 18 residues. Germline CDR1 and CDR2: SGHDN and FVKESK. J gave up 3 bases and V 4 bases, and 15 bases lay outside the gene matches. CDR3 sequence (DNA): TGTGCCAGCAGCCGAGGGGGGCCGATAGCGGGAGAGAAAGAGACCCAGTACTTC. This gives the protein CASSRGGPIAGEKETQYF.

Here the CDR3 reads CASSLRGGGNEKLFF. CDR3 sequence (DNA): TGTGCCAGCAGCTTGAGGGGAGGGGGAAATGAAAAACTGTTTTTT. This chain connects TRBV5-8 to TRBJ1-4; a weak D match, TRBD1 (6 bases). The CDR3 sequence is 15 residues long. The germline V gene encodes CDR1 SGHTS and CDR2 YDEGEE. V gave up 1 base and J gave up 5 bases, with 12 bases separating them.

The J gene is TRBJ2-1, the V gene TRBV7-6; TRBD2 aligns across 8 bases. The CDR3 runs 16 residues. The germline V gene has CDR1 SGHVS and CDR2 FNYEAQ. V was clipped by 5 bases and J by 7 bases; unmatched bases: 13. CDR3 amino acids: CASSRLAGMYGNEQFF. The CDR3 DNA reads TGTGCCAGCAGCCGATTAGCGGGAATGTATGGGAATGAGCAGTTCTTC.